A selection of T cell receptor beta chains follows, all from one sample in a study of blood T cell repertoires in COVID-19. The protocol was immunoSEQ multiplex PCR, while the TCRdb copy is restricted to in-frame clones and leaves out a portion. Of 130,000 to 150,000 clones listed, around nine tenths are singletons. The sequencing input was peripheral blood. These receptors all stem from a woman aged 45 to 65 with acute or convalescent COVID-19. CDR3s include the opening cysteine and the closing phenylalanine or tryptophan. The D gene is left open where the match is weak. Clone sizes are given selectively: once, few, many, or a class where the clone is expanded.

v_gene	abundance	d_gene	j_gene	CDR3aa	CDR3nt
TRBV7-6	-	TRBD1	TRBJ1-5	CASSLGDRGASGPQHF	TGTGCCAGCAGCTTAGGGGACAGGGGGGCCTCGGGGCCCCAGCATTTT
TRBV5-1	-	TRBD1	TRBJ1-2	CASSLGTGGLYGYTF	TGCGCCAGCAGCTTAGGGACAGGGGGCCTCTATGGCTACACCTTC
TRBV14	-	-	TRBJ2-3	CASSQDGRQTDTQYF	TGTGCCAGCAGCCAAGATGGCAGGCAGACAGATACGCAGTATTTT
TRBV5-1	-	-	TRBJ2-1	CASSLTSYNEQFF	TGCGCCAGCAGCCTGACTAGCTACAATGAGCAGTTCTTC
TRBV27	-	-	TRBJ1-1	CASSPGDRRRSEAFF	TGTGCCAGCAGTCCGGGGGACCGCCGGAGGAGTGAAGCTTTCTTT
TRBV6-5	once	-	TRBJ1-1	CASSYSEVNTEAFF	TGTGCCAGCAGTTACTCGGAGGTGAACACTGAAGCTTTCTTT
TRBV7-9	-	-	TRBJ1-5	CASSQPGLEPQHF	TGTGCCAGCAGCCAGCCAGGGTTAGAGCCCCAGCATTTT
TRBV18	-	-	TRBJ2-1	CASSPLIDDEQFF	TGTGCCAGCTCACCACTCATAGATGATGAGCAGTTCTTC
TRBV28	-	TRBD1	TRBJ1-1	CASSYRGRRTEAFF	TGTGCCAGCAGTTACAGGGGGCGCAGAACTGAAGCTTTCTTT
TRBV7-9	-	-	TRBJ1-6	CASSLATDNSPLHF	TGTGCCAGCAGCTTAGCGACAGATAATTCACCCCTCCACTTT
TRBV12-5	once	-	TRBJ2-3	CASGLVRTSISTDTQYF	TGTGCTAGTGGTTTGGTACGGACAAGTATCTCCACAGATACGCAGTATTTT
TRBV9	-	TRBD1	TRBJ1-4	CASSVIWVPGQGATNEKLFF	TGTGCCAGCAGCGTAATTTGGGTCCCGGGACAGGGGGCAACTAATGAAAAACTGTTTTTT
TRBV7-9	-	-	TRBJ2-1	CASSPRLGGVLNEQFF	TGTGCCAGCAGCCCTCGACTGGGCGGGGTGCTCAATGAGCAGTTCTTC
TRBV19	-	TRBD1	TRBJ1-1	CASSGQGTEAFF	TGTGCCAGTAGTGGACAGGGCACTGAAGCTTTCTTT
TRBV5-4	-	-	TRBJ2-2	CASSPPQGRAGELFF	TGTGCCAGCAGCCCGCCCCAGGGAAGGGCCGGGGAGCTGTTTTTT
TRBV7-9	-	TRBD2	TRBJ2-3	CASSLSGGPDTQYF	TGTGCCAGCAGCCTTAGCGGGGGCCCTGATACGCAGTATTTT
TRBV24-1	-	TRBD1	TRBJ2-3	CATSDQRTGGMTQYF	TGTGCCACCAGTGATCAGCGGACAGGGGGTATGACGCAGTATTTT
TRBV5-1	-	-	TRBJ1-2	CASSLDGQGFYGYTF	TGCGCCAGCAGCTTGGATGGTCAGGGGTTTTATGGCTACACCTTC
TRBV6-5	-	-	TRBJ2-6	CASRASGANVLTF	TGTGCCAGCAGGGCCTCTGGGGCCAACGTCCTGACTTTC
TRBV9	-	TRBD1	TRBJ1-1	CASSGGTGLNTEAFF	TGTGCCAGCAGCGGGGGGACAGGGCTGAACACTGAAGCTTTCTTT
TRBV9	-	TRBD1	TRBJ1-2	CASSPQTGSNYGYTF	TGTGCCAGCAGCCCGCAGACAGGGTCGAACTATGGCTACACCTTC
TRBV19	-	-	TRBJ1-5	CASSRTTQPQHF	TGTGCCAGTAGTCGAACAACTCAGCCCCAGCATTTT
TRBV14	-	TRBD1	TRBJ1-2	CASSPRTGDGYTF	TGTGCCAGCAGCCCTCGGACAGGGGATGGCTACACCTTC
TRBV6-1	-	-	TRBJ1-5	CASSSGTLSNQPQHF	TGTGCCAGCAGTTCTGGGACTCTTAGCAATCAGCCCCAGCATTTT
TRBV5-6	-	-	TRBJ2-1	CASSLIGGNEQFF	TGTGCCAGCAGTCTGATAGGGGGCAATGAGCAGTTCTTC
TRBV15	once	TRBD2	TRBJ2-2	CATSAGLASTGELFF	TGTGCCACCAGCGCGGGACTAGCGAGCACCGGGGAGCTGTTTTTT
TRBV29-1	-	TRBD1	TRBJ2-1	CSVDLPGQSYNEQFF	TGCAGCGTTGACTTACCGGGACAGAGTTACAATGAGCAGTTCTTC
TRBV4-2	-	TRBD1	TRBJ1-1	CASSQRRQGPKRTEAFF	TGTGCCAGCAGCCAGAGGCGACAGGGTCCGAAGAGGACTGAAGCTTTCTTT
TRBV11-3	-	TRBD1	TRBJ2-1	CASSPRDRIHNEQFF	TGTGCCAGCAGCCCCCGGGACAGGATACACAATGAGCAGTTCTTC
TRBV11-1	-	-	TRBJ2-7	CASNQWGVPAYEQYF	TGTGCCAGCAACCAGTGGGGGGTACCAGCCTACGAGCAGTACTTC
TRBV24-1	-	-	TRBJ2-7	CATQGNSAGEQYF	TGTGCCACACAGGGTAACAGTGCCGGCGAGCAGTACTTC
TRBV24-1	many	-	TRBJ2-1	CATGGGSYNEQFF	TGTGCCACCGGGGGCGGGAGCTACAATGAGCAGTTCTTC
TRBV19	few	-	TRBJ1-3	CASTPQYSGNTIYF	TGTGCCAGTACCCCTCAGTACTCTGGAAACACCATATATTTT
TRBV5-1	once	TRBD1	TRBJ2-5	CASSSTPGTGGRETQYF	TGCGCCAGCAGCTCTACCCCCGGGACAGGGGGCAGAGAGACCCAGTACTTC
TRBV5-1	-	TRBD1	TRBJ2-5	CASSTGTGTTVGETQYF	TGCGCCAGCAGTACCGGGACAGGTACCACAGTGGGGGAGACCCAGTACTTC
TRBV7-3	once	TRBD1	TRBJ1-1	CASSLPGRDSTNTEAFF	TGTGCCAGCAGCTTACCCGGCCGGGACAGCACCAACACTGAAGCTTTCTTT
TRBV11-2	few	-	TRBJ1-4	CASSPEVFEKLFF	TGTGCCAGCAGCCCCGAGGTGTTTGAAAAACTGTTTTTT
TRBV3-1/TRBV3-2	-	-	TRBJ2-1	CASSWGVYEQFF	TGTGCCAGCAGCTGGGGGGTCTATGAGCAGTTCTTC
TRBV18	-	-	TRBJ1-1	CASSPRSGGEAFF	TGTGCCAGCTCACCAAGGTCGGGAGGTGAAGCTTTCTTT
TRBV3-1/TRBV3-2	-	-	TRBJ1-5	CASSQDYGRGYQPQHF	TGTGCCAGCAGCCAAGATTACGGTAGGGGATACCAGCCCCAGCATTTT
TRBV6-5	-	-	TRBJ1-1	CASSHRNSNTEAFF	TGTGCCAGCAGTCACAGAAATTCTAACACTGAAGCTTTCTTT
TRBV10-3	-	TRBD2	TRBJ2-7	CAISGSGGPYEQYF	TGTGCCATCAGTGGGAGCGGGGGACCCTACGAGCAGTACTTC
TRBV5-4	-	-	TRBJ1-1	CASSLDGGSVNTEAFF	TGTGCCAGCAGCTTGGATGGAGGGTCCGTGAACACTGAAGCTTTCTTT
TRBV27	-	-	TRBJ1-5	CASTLRSGTGQPQHF	TGTGCCAGCACCCTTAGGTCAGGGACTGGGCAGCCCCAGCATTTT
TRBV18	-	-	TRBJ2-7	CASSPLGGGEQYF	TGTGCCAGCTCACCATTGGGAGGGGGCGAGCAGTACTTC